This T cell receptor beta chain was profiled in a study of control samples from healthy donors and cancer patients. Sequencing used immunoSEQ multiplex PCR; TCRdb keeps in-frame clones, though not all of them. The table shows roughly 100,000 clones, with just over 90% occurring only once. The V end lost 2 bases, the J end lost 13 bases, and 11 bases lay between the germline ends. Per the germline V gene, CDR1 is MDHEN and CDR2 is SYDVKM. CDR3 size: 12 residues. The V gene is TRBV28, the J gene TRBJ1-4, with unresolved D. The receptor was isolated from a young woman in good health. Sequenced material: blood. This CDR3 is CASSLVQVGLFF. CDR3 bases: TGTGCCAGCAGTTTAGTTCAGGTCGGACTGTTTTTT. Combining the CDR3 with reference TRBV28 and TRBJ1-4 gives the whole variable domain DVKVTQSSRYLVKRTGEKVFLECVQDMDHENMFWYRQDPGLGLRLIYFSYDVKMKEKGDIPEGYSVSREKKERFSLILESASTNQTSMYLCASSLVQVGLFFGSGTQLSVL.